These 22 T cell receptor beta chains were all obtained from the same sample, sequenced in a study of cytomegalovirus exposure and HLA in healthy donors. PCR was performed using 60 Vbeta and 13 Jbeta primers. The repertoire was sequenced with immunoSEQ multiplex PCR; TCRdb's copy has only in-frame clones and lacks some. The table lists 83,000 or so clones, about 76% of them singletons, with over 12% in the top ten. Input material: PBMCs. Source of these receptors: a middle-aged woman in good health and CMV-seropositive.

J is TRBJ2-1 and V is TRBV11-3; 9 bases are shared with TRBD2. The germline V gene has CDR1 SGHNT and CDR2 YENEEA. The CDR3 is 15 residues long. Trimming removed 4 bases from V and 0 bases from J; junction bases left unmatched: 1. The CDR3, as DNA: TGTGCCAGCAGCTATAGCGGGAGCTCCTACAATGAGCAGTTCTTC. This gives the protein CASSYSGSSYNEQFF.

V gene TRBV29-1 combines with J gene TRBJ2-2; 7 nucleotides line up with TRBD1. This CDR3 is built from 14 residues. The germline CDR1 and CDR2 sequences are SQVTM and ANQGSEA. The V segment lost 3 bases and the J segment 1 base; nucleotides outside the gene matches: 2. CDR3 bases: TGCAGCGTTGACCGGACAGGGAACACCGGGGAGCTGTTTTTT. Translated, it gives CSVDRTGNTGELFF.

The rearrangement joins TRBV29-1 to TRBJ2-7, with D possibly being TRBD1 (6 bases). Germline V CDR1 and CDR2: SQVTM, ANQGSEA. There are 12 residues in the CDR3. V lost 6 bases, J lost 1 base, and 10 bases lay in between. Here the CDR3 reads CSVSGQSYEQYF. The CDR3 region has the DNA TGCAGCGTGAGTGGACAGTCCTACGAGCAGTACTTC.

The chain couples TRBV6-1 to TRBJ1-1; D not resolved. Germline V gene sequence: CDR1 MNHNS, CDR2 SASEGT. This CDR3 has 12 residues. V lost 4 bases to trimming and J lost 7 bases, with 10 bases between them. The CDR3 is CASSVDRGEAFF. CDR3 DNA: TGTGCCAGCAGTGTTGACCGGGGTGAAGCTTTCTTT.

This clone was seen more than once but under ten times. This chain joins TRBV18 and TRBJ1-1; tentatively, D is TRBD1 (6 bases). V shed 3 bases and J shed 4 bases, with 15 bases lying between them. The CDR3 is 15 residues long. Germline CDR1 KGHSH, CDR2 LQKENI. CDR3 DNA sequence: TGTGCCAGCTCACCGGGAGGGTTAGGGGGCACTGAAGCTTTCTTT. This sequence encodes CASSPGGLGGTEAFF.

This clone was detected once. The chain couples TRBV4-1 to TRBJ2-7; D might be TRBD1 (6 bases). Between the trimmed V and J ends, which lost 1 base and 5 bases, there was a span of 15 bases. The CDR3 covers 15 residues. Germline V gene data show CDR1 as MGHRA and CDR2 as YSYEKL. The CDR3 bases are TGCGCCAGCAGCCAAGCGGCAGGGGTTTTAAACGAGCAGTACTTC. This codes for CASSQAAGVLNEQYF.

The gene calls are TRBV9 and TRBJ1-5; 11 bases map to TRBD1. This CDR3 has 15 amino acids. The germline V gene has CDR1 SGDLS and CDR2 YYNGEE. V dropped 3 bases and J dropped 5; count of bases not matched to a gene: 4. The CDR3 loop reads CASSEGTGGYQPQHF. For the CDR3, the DNA is TGTGCCAGCAGCGAAGGGACAGGGGGATATCAGCCCCAGCATTTT. Using reference TRBV9 and TRBJ1-5 for the parts outside the CDR3, the full variable domain is DSGVTQTPKHLITATGQRVTLRCSPRSGDLSVYWYQQSLDQGLQFLIQYYNGEERAKGNILERFSAQQFPDLHSELNLSSLELGDSALYFCASSEGTGGYQPQHFGDGTRLSIL.

V gene TRBV5-4 combines with J gene TRBJ2-1, with TRBD2 matching over 11 bases. The V gene's germline CDR1 is SGHNT and CDR2 YYREEE (reference sequence). V trimming: 0 bases; J trimming: 7 bases; junction bases outside the gene matches: 3. This CDR3 comprises 15 residues. CDR3 DNA: TGTGCCAGCAGCTTGGAACTAGCGGGGGAAAATGAGCAGTTCTTC. Its translation is CASSLELAGENEQFF. The full variable domain, in which reference TRBV5-4 and TRBJ2-1 provide the parts outside the CDR3, is ETGVTQSPTHLIKTRGQQVTLRCSSQSGHNTVSWYQQALGQGPQFIFQYYREEENGRGNFPPRFSGLQFPNYSSELNVNALELDDSALYLCASSLELAGENEQFFGPGTRLTVL.

The chain joins TRBV19 to TRBJ2-7, with TRBD2 matching 12 bases. Germline CDR1 and CDR2: LNHDA and SQIVND (reference sequence). Losses at the gene ends were 4 bases for V and 2 bases for J; bases not matched to a gene: 6. The CDR3 loop spans 16 amino acids. CDR3 nucleotides: TGTGCCAGTAGTACTGGACTAGCGGGAAGGACCTACGAGCAGTACTTC. This sequence encodes CASSTGLAGRTYEQYF.

CDR3 sequence (DNA): TGTGCCAGCAGCTTTCAGGGCCGCCGGGGGAGTTACGAGCAGTACTTC. Its protein is CASSFQGRRGSYEQYF. The chain joins TRBV5-4 to TRBJ2-7, with a tentative D call TRBD2 (6 bases). The V gene lost 2 bases and the J gene lost 4 bases, with 19 bases spanning the gap. This CDR3 has 16 amino acids. Germline loops: CDR1 SGHNT, CDR2 YYREEE (reference sequence).

The chain joins TRBV28 to TRBJ1-2; D not resolved. CDR1 is MDHEN, CDR2 SYDVKM, per germline. The CDR3 sequence is 13 residues long. V was trimmed by 7 bases and J by 7 bases, leaving 16 bases between them. The CDR3 region is CASTTAPGSGYTF. DNA for the CDR3: TGTGCCAGCACCACCGCCCCGGGGAGTGGCTACACCTTC.

The CDR3 is CASSTRQGREQYF. The CDR3 DNA is TGTGCCAGCAGCACGCGACAGGGGCGGGAGCAGTACTTC. The chain employs TRBV7-8 and TRBJ2-7; 8 bases fit TRBD1. The CDR3 totals 13 residues. V lost 5 bases to trimming and J lost 7 bases; unmatched junction nucleotides: 7. Germline V gene data show CDR1 as SGHVS and CDR2 as FQNEAQ.

The CDR3 DNA sequence: TGCGCCAGCACCGGGGCGGGGGAGACTGAAGCTTTCTTT. Translating gives CASTGAGETEAFF. This chain connects TRBV10-2 to TRBJ1-1; a possible D gene is TRBD1 (5 bases). Germline loops: CDR1 WSHSY, CDR2 SAAADI. Trimming removed 7 bases at V and 5 bases at J, with 14 bases between. This CDR3 comprises 13 residues.

The chain joins TRBV28 to TRBJ1-1; D remains unclear. Looked up from germline, CDR1 is MDHEN and CDR2 is SYDVKM. The CDR3 consists of 14 residues. V gave up 4 bases and J gave up 4 bases, with 13 bases separating them. The CDR3 loop reads CASSSPGRGTEAFF. The CDR3 DNA follows: TGTGCCAGCAGTTCCCCGGGCCGGGGCACTGAAGCTTTCTTT.

The genes are TRBV11-2 and TRBJ2-7, with D perhaps matching TRBD2 (5 bases). This CDR3 contains 16 residues. V was cut by 0 bases and J by 0 bases, with 12 bases left in between. Looked up from germline, CDR1 is SGHAT and CDR2 is FQNNGV. CDR3 DNA: TGTGCCAGCAGCTTAGATTATCGGGGTCCCTCCTACGAGCAGTACTTC. Translation gives CASSLDYRGPSYEQYF.

This clone was seen only once. J is TRBJ1-1 and V is TRBV28, with 9 bases lining up with TRBD1. CDR3 length: 16 residues. The trim removed 8 bases at V and 6 bases at J, leaving 16 bases unmatched. Germline CDR1 is MDHEN and CDR2 is SYDVKM. The CDR3 DNA reads as TGTGCCAGCCCTCCCACCTTGGACAGGGGCGGGCCTGAAGCTTTCTTT. Its protein is CASPPTLDRGGPEAFF.

The V call is TRBV5-1, the J call TRBJ1-4; D uncertain. The germline gives CDR1 SGHRS, CDR2 YFSETQ. The CDR3 has 14 residues. Trimming stripped 4 bases from V and 5 bases from J, with 12 bases between. The CDR3 region is CASSPGSSNEKLFF. In DNA, the CDR3 is TGCGCCAGCAGCCCGGGGTCTTCGAATGAAAAACTGTTTTTT. The whole variable domain, remainder taken from reference TRBV5-1 and TRBJ1-4, is KAGVTQTPRYLIKTRGQQVTLSCSPISGHRSVSWYQQTPGQGLQFLFEYFSETQRNKGNFPGRFSGRQFSNSRSEMNVSTLELGDSALYLCASSPGSSNEKLFFGSGTQLSVL.

This clone has just a few counts. V usage is TRBV6-4 and J usage is TRBJ1-1; TRBD1 might be the D (5 bases). This CDR3 spans 13 amino acids. V dropped 6 bases and J dropped 1 base, with 9 bases sitting between them. The germline V gene has CDR1 MRHNA and CDR2 SNTAGT. CDR3 residues: CASRRQSNTEAFF. CDR3 nucleotide sequence: TGTGCCAGCAGAAGACAGTCGAACACTGAAGCTTTCTTT.

The table lists this clone with a few counts. The V and J genes are TRBV27 and TRBJ1-1; TRBD1 matches at 7 bases. Germline CDR1 MNHEY, CDR2 SMNVEV (reference sequence). V lost 5 bases, J lost 8 bases, and 2 bases stayed unmatched. The CDR3 covers 11 residues. The CDR3 sequence is CASSLGQEAFF. Written as DNA, the CDR3 is TGTGCCAGCAGTCTGGGACAGGAAGCTTTCTTT.

The V and J genes are TRBV27 and TRBJ1-4; maybe TRBD1 (5 bases). Germline V lookup: CDR1 MNHEY, CDR2 SMNVEV (reference sequence). The V and J ends lost 6 bases and 0 bases respectively, with 8 bases between them. CDR3 length: 14 residues. CDR3 DNA sequence: TGTGCCAGCAGGGGGGGAGCAACTAATGAAAAACTGTTTTTT. This sequence encodes CASRGGATNEKLFF.

The CDR3 DNA reads TGTGCCGCCAAAGGGGAGGGACAGGCTCAATACGAGCAGTACTTC. This sequence encodes CAAKGEGQAQYEQYF. The rearrangement joins TRBV10-3 to TRBJ2-7; possible D gene TRBD1, 8 bases. CDR1 ENHRY and CDR2 SYGVKD come from the germline V gene. Trimming pared 11 bases from V and 4 bases from J, leaving 24 bases between. This CDR3 has 15 residues.

The chain has TRBV28 and TRBJ2-3, with 9 bases fitting TRBD1. V lost 6 bases and J lost 6; bases outside the gene matches: 10. CDR1 is MDHEN and CDR2 is SYDVKM in the germline V gene. The CDR3 runs 15 residues. CDR3 protein: CASSLGQGKQDTQYF. The CDR3 DNA sequence: TGTGCCAGCAGCCTTGGACAGGGGAAACAGGATACGCAGTATTTT. The variable domain in full, with the rest retrieved from reference TRBV28 and TRBJ2-3, is DVKVTQSSRYLVKRTGEKVFLECVQDMDHENMFWYRQDPGLGLRLIYFSYDVKMKEKGDIPEGYSVSREKKERFSLILESASTNQTSMYLCASSLGQGKQDTQYFGPGTRLTVL.